The sample holds a few counts of the clone carrying this TCR beta chain. What it recognizes is unknown. The data stem from a study of cytomegalovirus exposure and HLA in healthy donors. General study points: Most TCR sequences were rare, but some public TCRs occurred in many donors.

The ends were cut back, 1 base at V and 0 bases at J, with 11 bases in the middle. From germline, CDR1 is SGHNT and CDR2 YYREEE (reference sequence). CDR3 size: 16 residues. Primers included in the PCR were 60 Vbeta and 13 Jbeta primers. Repertoires were generated with immunoSEQ multiplex PCR, while TCRdb's copy carries only in-frame clones and drops some. In the table there are roughly 190,000 clones, roughly 60% of which are singletons. The receptor was isolated from a man between 35 and 55 years old in good health and CMV-seronegative. The source material was PBMCs. The chain combines TRBV5-4 with TRBJ2-1, with D possibly matching TRBD1 (5 bases). CDR3 region: CASSLRGPSSYNEQFF. In DNA, the CDR3 is TGTGCCAGCAGCTTGAGGGGCCCGAGCTCCTACAATGAGCAGTTCTTC.